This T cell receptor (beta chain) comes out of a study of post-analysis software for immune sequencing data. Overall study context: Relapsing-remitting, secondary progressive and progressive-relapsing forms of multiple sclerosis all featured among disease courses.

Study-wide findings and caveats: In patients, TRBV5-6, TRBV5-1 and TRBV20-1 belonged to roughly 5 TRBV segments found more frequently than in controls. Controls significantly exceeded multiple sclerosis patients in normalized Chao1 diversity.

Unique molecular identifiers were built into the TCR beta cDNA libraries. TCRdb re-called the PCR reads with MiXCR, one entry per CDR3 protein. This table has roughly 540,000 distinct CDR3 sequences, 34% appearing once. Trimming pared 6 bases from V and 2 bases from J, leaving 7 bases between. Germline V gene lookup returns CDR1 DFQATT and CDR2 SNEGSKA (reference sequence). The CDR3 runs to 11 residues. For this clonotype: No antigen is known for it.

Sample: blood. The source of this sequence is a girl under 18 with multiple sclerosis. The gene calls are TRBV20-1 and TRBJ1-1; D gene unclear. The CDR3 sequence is CSALLNTEAFF. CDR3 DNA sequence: TGCAGTGCCCTGCTAAACACTGAAGCTTTCTTT.